What follows describes a single T cell receptor beta chain. Its antigen is currently unknown. Germline V lookup: CDR1 SGHNT, CDR2 YENEEA. V shed 2 bases, J shed 4 bases, and the junction held 4 bases outside the gene matches. This CDR3 has 15 residues. Sequencing was performed with immunoSEQ multiplex PCR; in TCRdb, only in-frame clones are kept and a portion is missing. The sample lists 65,000 or so clones; about 91% were seen once. The data originate from a study of cytomegalovirus exposure and HLA in healthy donors. On the study more broadly: The 110 or so validation repertoires used a platform that matched the one used for the approximately 610 first-cohort repertoires, as a later analysis reported.

Study observations and caveats: Reports credit the classifier with highly specific, highly sensitive diagnosis of cytomegalovirus status. It was found in a later analysis that first-cohort TCR clusters tended to co-occur in the 90 to 150 validation repertoires. The study listed roughly 160 cytomegalovirus-associated TCR beta chains.

The V and J genes are TRBV11-3 and TRBJ2-7; 11 bases map to TRBD1. This TCR came from a woman between 18 and 29 years old in good health and CMV-seronegative. The sequencing input was PBMCs. This CDR3 is CASSLLGTGGYEQYF. DNA of the CDR3: TGTGCCAGCAGCTTATTGGGGACAGGGGGTTACGAGCAGTACTTC.